The 27 T cell receptor beta chains given below trace back to one sample, sequenced in a study of shared clonotypes between healthy human individuals. Some clones are missing from TCRdb's copy, which holds only in-frame ones; the method was immunoSEQ multiplex PCR. Among about 2,500,000 clones listed, roughly 92% were seen once. The specimen was naive CD4+ T cells sorted from blood. Subset meaning: CD45RA+ positively selected. Receptors were obtained from a man aged 18 to 30 in good health.

The V gene is TRBV2, the J gene TRBJ2-3, with 10 bases identical to TRBD2. CDR3 length: 15 amino acids. V was clipped by 7 bases and J by 3 bases; unmatched bases: 7. The germline V gene has CDR1 SNHLY and CDR2 FYNNEI. CDR3 DNA sequence: TGTGCCAGCAAGGCTAGCGGGAGTGGAACAGATACGCAGTATTTT. Protein product: CASKASGSGTDTQYF. Together with reference TRBV2 and TRBJ2-3, the CDR3 gives the full variable domain: EPEVTQTPSHQVTQMGQEVILRCVPISNHLYFYWYRQILGQKVEFLVSFYNNEISEKSEIFDDQFSVERPDGSNFTLKIRSTKLEDSAMYFCASKASGSGTDTQYFGPGTRLTVL.

This chain uses TRBV6-1 with TRBJ2-3, with D unclear. Trimming shortened V by 3 bases and J by 1 base, and 11 bases separated the two germline ends. The germline CDR1 and CDR2 sequences are MNHNS and SASEGT. The CDR3 has 15 amino acids. The CDR3: CASSDTGRGTDTQYF. The DNA for the CDR3 is TGTGCCAGCAGTGATACCGGACGGGGCACAGATACGCAGTATTTT.

The chain has TRBV30 and TRBJ1-5, with 9 bases lining up with TRBD1. J lost 2 bases, V lost 1 base, and 9 bases had no gene match. The CDR3 has 17 residues. CDR1 GTSNPN and CDR2 SVGIG come from the germline V gene (reference sequence). For the CDR3, the DNA is TGTGCCTGGAGTGGGGCAAAACAGGGGGCCGGCAATCAGCCCCAGCATTTT. This sequence encodes CAWSGAKQGAGNQPQHF.

V and J are TRBV5-1 and TRBJ1-2; a weak D match, TRBD1 (6 bases). Trimming took 5 bases from V and 0 from J, leaving 11 bases between them. The CDR3 consists of 14 residues. Germline loops: CDR1 SGHRS, CDR2 YFSETQ. The DNA for the CDR3 is TGCGCCAGCAGATTCACAGGGTCTAACTATGGCTACACCTTC. Amino acid sequence: CASRFTGSNYGYTF.

Here the CDR3 DNA reads TGTGCCAGCAGTTTCGGAACAGGGGTCACCGGGGAGCTGTTTTTT. Protein sequence: CASSFGTGVTGELFF. This chain connects TRBV7-2 to TRBJ2-2; 7 nucleotides match TRBD1. The CDR3 contains 15 residues. Losses at the gene ends were 6 bases for V and 4 bases for J; bases not matched to a gene: 8. Germline loops: CDR1 SGHTA, CDR2 FQGNSA.

The chain employs TRBV6-5 and TRBJ1-5; D not resolved. Germline V gives CDR1 MNHEY, CDR2 SVGAGI. The CDR3 consists of 12 residues. Trimming stripped 5 bases from V and 5 bases from J, with 7 bases between. The CDR3, as DNA: TGTGCCAGCAGTAGCCCCGATCAGCCCCAGCATTTT. Residues: CASSSPDQPQHF.

This chain uses TRBV30 with TRBJ2-2; 11 nucleotides line up with TRBD2. From germline, CDR1 is GTSNPN and CDR2 SVGIG (reference sequence). The ends lost 4 bases at V and 4 bases at J; junction bases unmatched: 5. CDR3 length: 15 residues. CDR3 in DNA: TGTGCCTGGAAAGGGACTAGCGGATTCACCGGGGAGCTGTTTTTT. It specifies CAWKGTSGFTGELFF.

The chain links TRBV9 to TRBJ2-2; D remains unclear. Germline assignment: CDR1 SGDLS and CDR2 YYNGEE. The CDR3 loop spans 14 amino acids. V lost 2 bases to trimming and J lost 5 bases, with 10 bases between them. CDR3 region: CASSVYFQTGELFF. The CDR3 DNA follows: TGTGCCAGCAGCGTGTACTTCCAAACCGGGGAGCTGTTTTTT. Using reference TRBV9 and TRBJ2-2 for the parts outside the CDR3, the full variable domain is DSGVTQTPKHLITATGQRVTLRCSPRSGDLSVYWYQQSLDQGLQFLIQYYNGEERAKGNILERFSAQQFPDLHSELNLSSLELGDSALYFCASSVYFQTGELFFGEGSRLTVL.

The chain joins TRBV6-5 to TRBJ2-7; TRBD2 is a possible D gene (5 bases). Germline CDR1 is MNHEY and CDR2 is SVGAGI. Trimming shortened V by 8 bases and J by 4 bases, and 12 bases separated the two germline ends. The CDR3 has 12 amino acids. The CDR3 bases are TGTGCCAGCGGGAGAAGGGAGTACGAGCAGTACTTC. Translation gives CASGRREYEQYF.

The sample holds one count of this clone. V gene TRBV6-1 combines with J gene TRBJ1-1; 10 nucleotides match TRBD1. The CDR3 length is 13 residues. The germline CDR1 and CDR2 sequences are MNHNS and SASEGT. J gave up 5 bases and V 8 bases, and 5 bases lay outside the gene matches. CDR3 in DNA: TGTGCCAGCGGGGGACAGGGGCTGACTGAAGCTTTCTTT. Protein sequence: CASGGQGLTEAFF.

The count of this clone is one. The identical CDR3 is also encoded by other nucleotide sequences in the sample. The rearrangement links TRBV5-1 to TRBJ1-3; 7 bases agree with TRBD1. The CDR3 runs 15 residues. The V gene end was trimmed by 5 bases and the J gene end by 0 bases; junction bases not matched to a gene: 5. The germline V gene has CDR1 SGHRS and CDR2 YFSETQ. CDR3 loop: CASRPTGVSGNTIYF. The CDR3 DNA reads TGCGCCAGCAGACCTACAGGGGTCTCTGGAAACACCATATATTTT.

V and J are TRBV18 and TRBJ2-1; 8 bases agree with TRBD2. The J segment lost 1 base and the V segment lost 3 bases, leaving 2 bases of the junction unmatched. CDR3 length: 15 residues. Germline loops: CDR1 KGHSH, CDR2 LQKENI. Here the CDR3 reads CASSPREASYNEQFF. CDR3 DNA: TGTGCCAGCTCACCGCGGGAGGCTTCCTACAATGAGCAGTTCTTC.

Turning to this clone: Other nucleotide sequences in the sample specify the same CDR3. This chain links TRBV20-1 with TRBJ1-2; TRBD1 agrees at 7 bases. Per germline, CDR1 DFQATT and CDR2 SNEGSKA (reference sequence). V lost 4 bases, J lost 4 bases, and 0 bases stayed unmatched. This CDR3 has 11 amino acids. The CDR3, as DNA: TGCAGTGCTACAGGGGGCTATGGCTACACCTTC. This gives the protein CSATGGYGYTF.

This chain connects TRBV6-6 to TRBJ1-3; possible D gene TRBD1, 6 bases. Germline V gene lookup returns CDR1 MNHNY and CDR2 SVGAGI (reference sequence). The length of the CDR3 is 16 residues. V lost 5 bases and J 4 bases, leaving 18 bases between the germline ends. CDR3 protein: CASSADQGRKGNTIYF. The CDR3 coding sequence is TGTGCCAGCAGTGCCGACCAGGGGAGAAAGGGAAACACCATATATTTT.

As concerns this clone: Germline is not matched at one junction end, which may reflect a read error. The chain employs TRBV14 and TRBJ1-2, with 7 positions matching TRBD1. This CDR3 spans 15 amino acids. Looked up from germline, CDR1 is SGHDN and CDR2 is FVKESK. The CDR3 loop is CTSSQDGTANYGYTF. In DNA, the CDR3 is TGTACCAGCAGCCAAGACGGGACAGCTAACTATGGCTACACCTTC.

The V call is TRBV7-2, the J call TRBJ2-4; 14 nucleotides line up with TRBD2. J was trimmed by 9 bases and V by 4 bases; bases with no gene match: 2. Germline V gives CDR1 SGHTA, CDR2 FQGNSA. This CDR3 comprises 14 residues. CDR3 coding DNA: TGTGCCAGCAGCTCCGGGACTAGCGGGAGCATTCAGTACTTC. It yields the protein CASSSGTSGSIQYF. Looking up the rest from reference TRBV7-2 and TRBJ2-4 gives the full variable domain: GAGVSQSPSNKVTEKGKDVELRCDPISGHTALYWYRQSLGQGLEFLIYFQGNSAPDKSGLPSDRFSAERTGGSVSTLTIQRTQQEDSAVYLCASSSGTSGSIQYFGAGTRLSVL.

This clone has a single count. V and J are TRBV30 and TRBJ1-4, with 8 bases lining up with TRBD1. Germline V gene lookup returns CDR1 GTSNPN and CDR2 SVGIG (reference sequence). Trimming at V came to 5 bases and at J to 6 bases, leaving 8 bases not matched to a gene. The CDR3 has 14 amino acids. The CDR3 protein is CAWAPDRGYEKLFF. DNA for the CDR3: TGTGCCTGGGCGCCCGACAGGGGATATGAAAAACTGTTTTTT.

The chain's CDR3 is CSVAPLLYTDTQYF. DNA of the CDR3: TGCAGCGTCGCTCCCCTATTATACACAGATACGCAGTATTTT. The chain combines TRBV29-1 with TRBJ2-3; D unresolved. The CDR3 is 14 residues long. V was pared by 6 bases and J by 2 bases, with 15 bases between. Germline V gives CDR1 SQVTM, CDR2 ANQGSEA.

The V gene is TRBV7-2, the J gene TRBJ2-2; 16 bases are a match to TRBD2. The CDR3 consists of 17 residues. Germline values: CDR1 SGHTA, CDR2 FQGNSA. After removal of 5 bases from V and 5 bases from J, the junction contained 5 bases not matched to a gene. The CDR3 DNA sequence: TGTGCCAGCAGCCGTCCGGGACTAGCGGGGGGGACCGGGGAGCTGTTTTTT. Residues: CASSRPGLAGGTGELFF.

The chain is built from TRBV4-3 and TRBJ1-5, with TRBD1 identical over 7 bases. Germline V gives CDR1 LGHNA, CDR2 YSLEER. This CDR3 has 14 amino acids. Trimming removed 3 bases from V and 4 bases from J; junction bases left unmatched: 3. The CDR3 spells CASSQTGINQPQHF. The CDR3 region has the DNA TGCGCCAGCAGCCAGACAGGGATTAATCAGCCCCAGCATTTT.

Worth noting for this clone: The sample contains more than one DNA sequence encoding this CDR3. This rearrangement joins TRBV5-1 to TRBJ1-2; TRBD1 matches at 8 bases. Germline V gene lookup returns CDR1 SGHRS and CDR2 YFSETQ. V lost 0 bases, J lost 2 bases, and 3 bases stayed unmatched. This CDR3 region has 15 residues. The CDR3 loop reads CASSLATGGNYGYTF. The DNA of the CDR3 is TGCGCCAGCAGCTTGGCCACAGGGGGAAACTATGGCTACACCTTC.

Note on this clone: Different DNA sequences within this sample yield the same CDR3. The chain uses TRBV20-1 and TRBJ2-3; D not resolved. The CDR3 sequence is 10 residues long. CDR1 DFQATT and CDR2 SNEGSKA come from the germline V gene (reference sequence). With 6 bases removed from V and 3 bases from J, the gap between germline ends came to 4 bases. CDR3 nucleotides: TGCAGTGCCCGGACAGATACGCAGTATTTT. Residues: CSARTDTQYF.

As to this clone: This specimen includes other DNA sequences encoding the same CDR3. The rearrangement joins TRBV9 to TRBJ1-1, with 12 bases matching TRBD1. From germline, CDR1 is SGDLS and CDR2 YYNGEE. V shed 3 bases and J 0 bases; nucleotides not matched to a gene: 6. This CDR3 comprises 17 residues. The CDR3 reads CASSGRDRGPLNTEAFF. CDR3 nucleotide sequence: TGTGCCAGCAGCGGCCGGGACAGGGGGCCTCTGAACACTGAAGCTTTCTTT.

The rearrangement joins TRBV30 to TRBJ1-4; D call uncertain. V shed 0 bases and J shed 7 bases, with 6 bases lying between them. The CDR3 is 12 residues long. Germline V CDR1 and CDR2: GTSNPN, SVGIG (reference sequence). The CDR3: CAWSVVGEKLFF. In DNA, the CDR3 is TGTGCCTGGAGTGTGGTGGGTGAAAAACTGTTTTTT.

The genes are TRBV27 and TRBJ1-6, with 12 positions matching TRBD1. This CDR3 region has 19 residues. CDR1 is MNHEY, CDR2 SMNVEV, per germline (reference sequence). The V gene end was trimmed by 6 bases and the J gene end by 2 bases; junction bases not matched to a gene: 11. CDR3 sequence reads: CASSKTGTGGRTYNSPLHF. The CDR3 DNA is TGTGCCAGCAGCAAGACCGGGACAGGGGGCCGAACCTATAATTCACCCCTCCACTTT.

About this clone itself: The same CDR3 arises from other DNA sequences in this sample as well. The V and J genes are TRBV7-9 and TRBJ1-2, with 8 bases aligning to TRBD1. V lost 4 bases to trimming and J lost 3 bases; unmatched junction nucleotides: 1. The germline V gene encodes CDR1 SEHNR and CDR2 FQNEAQ (reference sequence). This CDR3 spans 13 amino acids. The CDR3 DNA is TGTGCCAGCAGCTGGGGACAGGACTATGGCTACACCTTC. Residues: CASSWGQDYGYTF.

About this clone: This same CDR3 is encoded by further DNA sequences in the sample. For the CDR3, the DNA is TGTGCCAGCAGAGGGACAGGGGTTGGCTACACCTTC. Protein: CASRGTGVGYTF. V and J are TRBV27 and TRBJ1-2, with TRBD1 identical over 10 bases. The V gene end was trimmed by 6 bases and the J gene end by 7 bases; junction bases not matched to a gene: 2. CDR1 MNHEY and CDR2 SMNVEV come from the germline V gene (reference sequence). There are 12 residues in the CDR3.